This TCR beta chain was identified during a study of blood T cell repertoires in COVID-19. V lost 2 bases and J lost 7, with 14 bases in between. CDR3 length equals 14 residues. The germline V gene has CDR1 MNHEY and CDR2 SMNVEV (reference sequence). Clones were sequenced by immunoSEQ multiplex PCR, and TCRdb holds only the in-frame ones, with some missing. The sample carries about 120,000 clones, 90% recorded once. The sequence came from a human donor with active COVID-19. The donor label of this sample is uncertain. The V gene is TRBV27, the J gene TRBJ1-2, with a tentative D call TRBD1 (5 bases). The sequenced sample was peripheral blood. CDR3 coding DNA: TGTGCCAGCAGTTTAGCGGCGGGGGGTGGTGGCTACACCTTC. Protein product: CASSLAAGGGGYTF.